Shown below are 21 T cell receptor beta chains from a single sample sequenced in a study of Graves' ophthalmopathy and Graves' hyperthyroidism. The authors amplified TCR beta CDR3 regions, and they did so from RNA transcripts for repertoire sequencing. Investigators did first-round RT-PCR with HTBI primers, then second-round multiplex PCR. In TCRdb, the multiplex PCR reads were re-called with MiXCR into one record per CDR3 protein. Here the sample spans some 47,000 distinct CDR3 sequences, 50% being singletons. The sample consisted of peripheral blood. The source of these receptors is an adult man with Graves' ophthalmopathy.

This clonotype showed up many times. The chain couples TRBV5-1 to TRBJ1-6, with 7 bases identical to TRBD1. The CDR3 has 16 amino acids. V dropped 2 bases and J dropped 1; count of bases not matched to a gene: 3. Germline V CDR1 and CDR2: SGHRS, YFSETQ. The CDR3 DNA follows: TGCGCCAGCAGCTTTGCGGGACAGTCCTATAATTCACCCCTCCACTTT. This codes for CASSFAGQSYNSPLHF.

This clonotype has ten or more counts. The chain uses TRBV6-1 and TRBJ1-5; maybe TRBD1 (5 bases). V lost 3 bases to trimming and J lost 6 bases, with 12 bases between them. CDR1 and CDR2 (germline): MNHNS, SASEGT. The CDR3 contains 14 residues. CDR3 coding DNA: TGTGCCAGCAGTGACGGTGGGGGGGTTCAGCCCCAGCATTTT. As protein: CASSDGGGVQPQHF.

About this clonotype itself: Its ends do not fully match the called genes, so a read error is possible. The chain couples TRBV29-1 to TRBJ1-1; D not resolved. CDR1 and CDR2 from the germline V gene are SQVTM and ANQGSEA. This CDR3 has 13 residues. CDR3 coding DNA: TGCAGCGTCATAAAGGGAAGTGGCACTGAGGCTTTCTTT. Translating it yields CSVIKGSGTEAFF.

This clonotype was seen a handful of times. This rearrangement joins TRBV18 to TRBJ2-7; 7 bases align to TRBD1. This CDR3 has 18 residues. Germline assignment: CDR1 KGHSH and CDR2 LQKENI. Trimming removed 0 bases from V and 3 bases from J; junction bases left unmatched: 14. CDR3 protein: CASSPPPEYRDSFYEQYF. CDR3 bases: TGTGCCAGCTCACCACCCCCCGAATACCGGGACAGTTTCTACGAGCAGTACTTC.

The chain employs TRBV20-1 and TRBJ2-3; D is undetermined. This CDR3 is 14 amino acids long. V was trimmed by 3 bases and J by 0 bases, leaving 10 bases between them. CDR1 is DFQATT, CDR2 SNEGSKA, per germline (reference sequence). The CDR3 spells CSASPRISTDTQYF. Here the CDR3 DNA reads TGCAGTGCTAGCCCTCGGATTAGCACAGATACGCAGTATTTT.

Turning to this clonotype: A read error is possible here, since a much larger clone lies one base away. The chain employs TRBV30 and TRBJ2-7; TRBD1 might be the D (5 bases). The length of the CDR3 is 13 residues. Germline V gene data show CDR1 as GTSNPN and CDR2 as SVGIG (reference sequence). V was pared by 3 bases and J by 2 bases, with 11 bases between. The CDR3 nucleotides are TGTGCCTGGAGATACGACAGCGCCTACGAGCAGTACTTC. Translating it yields CAWRYDSAYEQYF. The full variable domain, in which reference TRBV30 and TRBJ2-7 provide the parts outside the CDR3, is SQTIHQWPATLVQPVGSPLSLECTVEGTSNPNLYWYRQAAGRGLQLLFYSVGIGQISSEVPQNLSASRPQDRQFILSSKKLLLSDSGFYLCAWRYDSAYEQYFGPGTRLTVT.

CDR3 protein: CASSRDRQGDNSPLHF. DNA of the CDR3: TGTGCCAGCAGCCGAGACCGTCAGGGGGATAATTCACCCCTCCACTTT. V and J are TRBV4-2 and TRBJ1-6; 7 nucleotides match TRBD1. The V and J ends lost 4 bases and 5 bases, in that order; junction bases with no gene match: 8. Per germline, CDR1 LGHNA and CDR2 YNFKEQ. This CDR3 comprises 16 residues.

The chain is built from TRBV19 and TRBJ1-5; D might be TRBD1 (6 bases). The CDR3 has 13 amino acids. The ends were cut back, 5 bases at V and 4 bases at J, with 9 bases in the middle. From germline, CDR1 is LNHDA and CDR2 SQIVND (reference sequence). CDR3 in amino acids: CASSSQGNQPQHF. DNA for the CDR3: TGTGCCAGTAGTTCACAGGGAAATCAGCCCCAGCATTTT.

V is TRBV19 and J is TRBJ1-2; D is possibly TRBD1 (5 bases). From germline, CDR1 is LNHDA and CDR2 SQIVND (reference sequence). There are 12 residues in the CDR3. In DNA form, the CDR3 reads TGTACCATCATCCCCACCGGGGACGGCTACACCTTC. This codes for CTIIPTGDGYTF.

The genes are TRBV5-1 and TRBJ2-1, with TRBD1 matching 7 bases. In germline, CDR1 is SGHRS, CDR2 YFSETQ. This CDR3 has 16 amino acids. J gave up 9 bases and V 2 bases, and 14 bases lay outside the gene matches. The CDR3 DNA reads as TGCGCCAGCAGCTTCACCGGGACAGCCCCGGTGAGTGAGCAGTTCTTC. This encodes CASSFTGTAPVSEQFF.

This chain connects TRBV5-5 to TRBJ1-2, with a tentative D call TRBD1 (6 bases). V dropped 1 base and J dropped 6 bases, with 10 bases sitting between them. This CDR3 contains 13 residues. Germline CDR1 is SGHKS and CDR2 is YYEKEE (reference sequence). DNA of the CDR3: TGTGCCAGCAGCTTGAGGCAGGGGAATGGCTACACCTTC. Translated, it gives CASSLRQGNGYTF. Using reference TRBV5-5 and TRBJ1-2 for the parts outside the CDR3, the full variable domain is DAGVTQSPTHLIKTRGQQVTLRCSPISGHKSVSWYQQVLGQGPQFIFQYYEKEERGRGNFPDRFSARQFPNYSSELNVNALLLGDSALYLCASSLRQGNGYTFGSGTRLTVV.

This clonotype was counted ten times or more. The chain couples TRBV18 to TRBJ2-7, with D possibly being TRBD1 or TRBD2 (5 bases each). Trimming pared 3 bases from V and 4 bases from J, leaving 10 bases between. CDR3 size: 13 residues. Germline CDR1 reads KGHSH; CDR2 reads LQKENI. CDR3 protein: CASSPGTGYEQYF. The CDR3 DNA reads as TGTGCCAGCTCACCCGGGACGGGGTACGAGCAGTACTTC.

V gene TRBV15 combines with J gene TRBJ2-1, with D possibly being TRBD1 or TRBD2 (5 bases each). Germline CDR1 reads LNHNV; CDR2 reads YYDKDF (reference sequence). V lost 4 bases and J lost 9, with 22 bases in between. The CDR3 sequence is 16 residues long. The CDR3 reads CATSTTGTRTFGEQFF. The CDR3 DNA reads TGTGCCACCAGCACGACCGGGACCAGAACCTTTGGTGAGCAGTTCTTC.

The chain carries TRBV7-9 and TRBJ1-3; D gene ambiguous. V was trimmed by 3 bases and J by 0 bases, leaving 3 bases between them. Germline V gives CDR1 SEHNR, CDR2 FQNEAQ (reference sequence). The CDR3 totals 13 residues. As DNA, the CDR3 is TGTGCCAGCAGCTTCCACTCTGGAAACACCATATATTTT. Translation gives CASSFHSGNTIYF.

As to this clonotype: A junction end diverges from the germline sequence, so it may reflect a read error. The chain is built from TRBV19 and TRBJ1-4, with D uncertain. The CDR3 loop spans 15 amino acids. Germline CDR1 and CDR2: LNHDA and SQIVND (reference sequence). The CDR3 reads CASRHRPHEEEKLFF. The CDR3 DNA reads as TGTGCCAGTAGGCACCGACCCCACGAGGAAGAAAAATTGTTTTTT.

The chain carries TRBV9 and TRBJ2-1; 12 nucleotides agree with TRBD2. The ends lost 6 bases at V and 9 bases at J; junction bases unmatched: 10. The CDR3 runs to 15 residues. The germline CDR1 and CDR2 sequences are SGDLS and YYNGEE. The CDR3 protein is CASNRLAGELGEQFF. The CDR3, as DNA: TGTGCCAGCAACCGACTAGCGGGAGAGTTAGGTGAGCAGTTCTTC.

Notes on this clonotype: The junction differs from germline at one of its ends, possibly a read error. The V gene is TRBV24-1, the J gene TRBJ2-1; 8 bases line up with TRBD1. CDR3 length: 17 residues. Per the germline V gene, CDR1 is KGHDR and CDR2 is SFDVKD. The CDR3 region is CAISDPKTGESYNEQSF. For the CDR3, the DNA is TGTGCCATCAGTGACCCGAAGACAGGGGAATCCTACAATGAGCAGTCCTTC.

J is TRBJ1-4 and V is TRBV9, with TRBD1 as a possible D gene (5 bases). This CDR3 region has 15 residues. The germline V gene encodes CDR1 SGDLS and CDR2 YYNGEE. Trimming cost V 0 bases and J 13 bases, with 19 bases left between them. The DNA of the CDR3 is TGTGCCAGCAGCGTAGAGTCGGATCGTGGGGGAAGACTGTTTTTT. Its translation is CASSVESDRGGRLFF. Together with reference TRBV9 and TRBJ1-4, the CDR3 gives the full variable domain: DSGVTQTPKHLITATGQRVTLRCSPRSGDLSVYWYQQSLDQGLQFLIQYYNGEERAKGNILERFSAQQFPDLHSELNLSSLELGDSALYFCASSVESDRGGRLFFGSGTQLSVL.

This chain connects TRBV20-1 to TRBJ2-7; TRBD1 matches 12 bases. The CDR3 spans 14 residues. The junction had 6 bases not matched to a gene; V was cut back by 3 bases and J by 6 bases. Germline CDR1 is DFQATT and CDR2 is SNEGSKA (reference sequence). CDR3 DNA: TGCAGTGCTAGCTCCGGGACAGGGGGCATCGAGCAGTACTTC. The encoded protein is CSASSGTGGIEQYF.

In regard to this clonotype: A junction boundary mismatches the germline segment, possibly from a read error. The CDR3 loop is CASSKRVSTEAFF. The CDR3 DNA sequence: TGCGCCAGTAGTAAGAGAGTGAGCACTGAAGCTTTCTTT. This chain uses TRBV19 with TRBJ1-1; D gene unclear. This CDR3 contains 13 residues. Germline V gene sequence: CDR1 LNHDA, CDR2 SQIVND (reference sequence).

As concerns this clonotype: A much bigger clone sits one base away, suggesting this may be a read error. This chain connects TRBV5-1 to TRBJ2-5; no reliable D call. From germline, CDR1 is SGHRS and CDR2 YFSETQ. The CDR3 sequence is 12 residues long. As DNA, the CDR3 is TGCGCCAGCAGCTTGCACCAAGAGGCCCAGTACTTC. Protein sequence: CASSLHQEAQYF.